This T cell receptor (beta chain) stems from a study of T-cell memory formation after mild COVID-19. TCRdb analysed the 5' RACE reads with MiXCR anew, one entry per CDR3 protein. The sample contains hundreds of thousands of distinct CDR3 sequences, around 19% of which appear only once. The CDR3 sequence is 11 residues long. V lost 7 bases and J 4 bases, leaving 7 bases between the germline ends. The source material was PBMCs or a T cell subset sorted from them (not recorded which). This clonotype was obtained from an adult woman who had mild COVID-19 (a few samples of this study predate the infection). Cell type and time point are not known. The chain joins TRBV12-3 or TRBV12-4 to TRBJ1-2, with D unresolved. As DNA, the CDR3 is TGTGCCAGCACCTCTAGCTATGGCTACACCTTC. As protein: CASTSSYGYTF.